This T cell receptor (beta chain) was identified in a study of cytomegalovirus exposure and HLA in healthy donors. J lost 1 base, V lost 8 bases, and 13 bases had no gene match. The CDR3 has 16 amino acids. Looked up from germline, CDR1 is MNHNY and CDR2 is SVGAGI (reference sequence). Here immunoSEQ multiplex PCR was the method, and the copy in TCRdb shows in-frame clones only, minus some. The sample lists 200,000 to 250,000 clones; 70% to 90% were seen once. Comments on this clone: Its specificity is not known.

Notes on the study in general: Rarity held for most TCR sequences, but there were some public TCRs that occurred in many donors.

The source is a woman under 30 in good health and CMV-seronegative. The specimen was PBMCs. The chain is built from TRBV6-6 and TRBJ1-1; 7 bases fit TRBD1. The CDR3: CASLRSGTATNTEAFF. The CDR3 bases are TGTGCCAGCTTAAGGTCGGGGACAGCGACGAACACTGAAGCTTTCTTT.